What follows are 25 T cell receptor beta chains derived from one specimen sequenced in a study of blood T cells in healthy people across ages. Next came a second PCR, run for roughly 6 to 11 cycles, which used a sample-barcoded 5' primer along with a J-beta primer mix. TCRdb processed the 5' RACE reads anew with MiXCR; each CDR3 protein has one entry. The repertoire consists of approximately 690,000 distinct CDR3 sequences, with approximately 40% occurring once and the leading ten covering 25% to 35%. The sequenced sample consisted of blood. The receptors originated from an elderly man in good health.

This clonotype was observed a handful of times. The genes are TRBV25-1 and TRBJ1-2; D is unclear. Trimming pared 4 bases from V and 7 bases from J, leaving 13 bases between. The length of the CDR3 is 13 residues. CDR1 and CDR2 from the germline V gene are MGHDK and SYGVNS. CDR3 in amino acids: CASSVSGPRGYTF. The CDR3, as DNA: TGTGCCAGCAGTGTTTCAGGCCCCCGTGGCTACACCTTC.

This chain connects TRBV6-2 or TRBV6-3 to TRBJ2-5; 8 bases are shared with TRBD1. Unmatched junction bases numbered 12, after V lost 2 bases and J lost 4 bases. Per the germline V gene, CDR1 is MNHEY and CDR2 is SVGEGT. The CDR3 contains 17 residues. CDR3 in DNA: TGTGCCAGCAGTTACCCTGGACAGGGAGAGTGGAGAGAGACCCAGTACTTC. It specifies CASSYPGQGEWRETQYF.

This clonotype was detected only a few times. The chain recombines TRBV19 with TRBJ2-7; 14 bases map to TRBD2. CDR3 length: 17 amino acids. Germline lookup yields CDR1 LNHDA and CDR2 SQIVND (reference sequence). The ends lost 2 bases at V and 2 bases at J; junction bases unmatched: 5. The CDR3 protein is CASSIRTSGRFAYEQYF. The CDR3 region has the DNA TGTGCCAGTAGTATAAGGACTAGCGGGAGGTTCGCCTACGAGCAGTACTTC.

With regard to this clonotype: At one end the junction does not follow the germline gene, possibly because of a read error. The V call is TRBV11-2, the J call TRBJ2-1; no reliable D call. Germline V CDR1 and CDR2: SGHAT, FQNNGV. The CDR3 covers 14 residues. CDR3 residues: CASSYRITYTEQFF. In DNA, the CDR3 is TGTGCCAGCAGCTACAGAATCACCTACACTGAGCAGTTCTTC.

Of note for this clonotype: A much larger clone differs from this one at a single base, so this may be a read error. The V gene is TRBV20-1, the J gene TRBJ2-1, with D possibly being TRBD2 (6 bases). CDR1 is DFQATT, CDR2 SNEGSKA, per germline (reference sequence). The CDR3 covers 12 residues. Trimming left V 7 bases short and J 3 bases short, with 10 bases between. Written as DNA, the CDR3 is TGCAGTGTGAGAGCGGGCTACAATGAGCAGTTCTTC. As protein: CSVRAGYNEQFF.

This clonotype was seen many times. The chain couples TRBV20-1 to TRBJ2-7; TRBD1 matches at 9 bases. V trimming: 6 bases; J trimming: 2 bases; junction bases outside the gene matches: 8. Germline CDR1 reads DFQATT; CDR2 reads SNEGSKA (reference sequence). The length of the CDR3 is 14 residues. The CDR3 nucleotides are TGCAGTGCAGAAAACACAGGGGGCACCTACGAGCAGTACTTC. It translates to CSAENTGGTYEQYF.

The chain carries TRBV5-1 and TRBJ2-1; a possible D gene is TRBD2 (6 bases). Germline V gives CDR1 SGHRS, CDR2 YFSETQ. Trimming took off 0 bases at V and 8 bases at J, with 6 bases between the two ends. CDR3 length equals 12 residues. The CDR3 DNA sequence: TGCGCCAGCAGCTTGGGACTAGATGAGCAGTTCTTC. It translates to CASSLGLDEQFF.

The chain is built from TRBV6-6 and TRBJ1-2, with 7 positions matching TRBD1. Germline V gene sequence: CDR1 MNHNY, CDR2 SVGAGI (reference sequence). Losses at the gene ends were 4 bases for V and 6 bases for J; bases not matched to a gene: 14. This CDR3 has 16 residues. In nucleotides, the CDR3 is TGTGCCAGCAGTTTCTCGGGACAGATTGTCGGCAATGGCTACACCTTC. The encoded protein is CASSFSGQIVGNGYTF.

The chain combines TRBV11-2 with TRBJ1-1, with TRBD1 identical over 7 bases. The V gene's germline CDR1 is SGHAT and CDR2 FQNNGV. The CDR3 covers 14 residues. The junction had 7 bases not matched to a gene; V was cut back by 5 bases and J by 4 bases. CDR3 sequence reads: CASSPYQGVTEAFF. The CDR3 DNA reads TGTGCCAGCAGCCCGTACCAGGGGGTCACTGAAGCTTTCTTT.

This clonotype was counted a few times. The chain recombines TRBV5-1 with TRBJ1-4; D is ambiguous. Looked up from germline, CDR1 is SGHRS and CDR2 is YFSETQ. Trimming took off 1 base at V and 0 bases at J, with 16 bases between the two ends. CDR3 length equals 18 residues. The CDR3 reads CASSLRPDGMATNEKLFF. DNA for the CDR3: TGCGCCAGCAGCTTGCGGCCGGACGGAATGGCAACTAATGAAAAACTGTTTTTT. Based on the CDR3 plus reference TRBV5-1 and TRBJ1-4, the full variable domain is KAGVTQTPRYLIKTRGQQVTLSCSPISGHRSVSWYQQTPGQGLQFLFEYFSETQRNKGNFPGRFSGRQFSNSRSEMNVSTLELGDSALYLCASSLRPDGMATNEKLFFGSGTQLSVL.

The V gene is TRBV6-2 or TRBV6-3, the J gene TRBJ2-7, with D possibly matching TRBD2 (5 bases). The CDR3 covers 13 residues. V was clipped by 5 bases and J by 4 bases, with 12 bases between them. CDR1 and CDR2 (germline): MNHEY, SVGEGT. As DNA, the CDR3 is TGTGCCAGCAGTCGGGATTTGGGGTACGAGCAGTACTTC. Translated: CASSRDLGYEQYF.

This clonotype was detected only once. V and J are TRBV6-1 and TRBJ2-7, with TRBD1 as a possible D gene (6 bases). The CDR3 runs to 13 residues. Per germline, CDR1 MNHNS and CDR2 SASEGT. V lost 11 bases and J lost 7, with 21 bases in between. The DNA for the CDR3 is TGTGCCGGACGGACAGTCCCTCGGGATGAGCAGTACTTC. Its translation is CAGRTVPRDEQYF.

This clonotype was detected ten times or more. This chain joins TRBV29-1 and TRBJ2-4; TRBD1 matches 10 bases. The CDR3 has 14 amino acids. Germline V CDR1 and CDR2: SQVTM, ANQGSEA. J lost 6 bases, V lost 6 bases, and 8 bases had no gene match. CDR3 in DNA: TGCAGCGTGACCTCGGGACAGGGGACAAACATTCAGTACTTC. As protein: CSVTSGQGTNIQYF. The full variable domain, with the rest looked up from reference TRBV29-1 and TRBJ2-4, is SAVISQKPSRDICQRGTSLTIQCQVDSQVTMMFWYRQQPGQSLTLIATANQGSEATYESGFVIDKFPISRPNLTFSTLTVSNMSPEDSSIYLCSVTSGQGTNIQYFGAGTRLSVL.

The J gene is TRBJ2-2, the V gene TRBV4-2, with 9 bases fitting TRBD1. The V segment lost 1 base and the J segment 9 bases; nucleotides outside the gene matches: 9. Germline V gene sequence: CDR1 LGHNA, CDR2 YNFKEQ. There are 16 residues in the CDR3. The CDR3 DNA reads TGTGCCAGCAGCCAAGGAACAGGGGGCGATGGTTGGGAGCTGTTTTTT. Translation: CASSQGTGGDGWELFF.

The J gene is TRBJ2-6, the V gene TRBV2; D may be TRBD1 or TRBD2 (5 bases each). V dropped 7 bases and J dropped 0 bases, with 13 bases sitting between them. The CDR3 loop spans 16 amino acids. CDR1 and CDR2 (germline): SNHLY, FYNNEI. The DNA for the CDR3 is TGTGCCAGCAATCGGGACCATAACTCTGGGGCCAACGTCCTGACTTTC. Protein sequence: CASNRDHNSGANVLTF.

The chain employs TRBV20-1 and TRBJ2-7; 11 bases match TRBD1. Germline V gene sequence: CDR1 DFQATT, CDR2 SNEGSKA (reference sequence). V was clipped by 3 bases and J by 6 bases; unmatched bases: 13. The CDR3 sequence is 16 residues long. Here the CDR3 reads CSARTEVGTGGFEQYF. In DNA, the CDR3 is TGCAGTGCTAGGACGGAAGTCGGGACAGGGGGTTTCGAGCAGTACTTC.

This chain links TRBV29-1 with TRBJ2-3, with D possibly matching TRBD1 (6 bases). Per the germline V gene, CDR1 is SQVTM and CDR2 is ANQGSEA. The V and J ends lost 7 bases and 2 bases respectively, with 10 bases between them. The CDR3 loop spans 12 amino acids. CDR3 protein: CSDRELTDTQYF. The CDR3 DNA is TGCAGCGACAGGGAACTCACAGATACGCAGTATTTT.

This chain joins TRBV4-3 and TRBJ2-1; 12 nucleotides line up with TRBD2. Germline CDR1 reads LGHNA; CDR2 reads YSLEER. The V and J ends lost 3 bases and 7 bases, in that order; junction bases with no gene match: 10. This CDR3 is built from 17 residues. The CDR3 DNA sequence: TGCGCCAGCAGCCACCCCAAGACTAGCGGGAGTACGAATGAGCAGTTCTTC. Its translation: CASSHPKTSGSTNEQFF.

This clonotype was found once. V is TRBV9 and J is TRBJ2-3, with TRBD1 identical over 9 bases. J was trimmed by 1 base and V by 0 bases; bases with no gene match: 6. Germline V gene lookup returns CDR1 SGDLS and CDR2 YYNGEE. The CDR3 covers 17 residues. CDR3 residues: CASSVVPGQGGTDTQYF. The CDR3 bases are TGTGCCAGCAGCGTAGTGCCGGGACAGGGCGGCACAGATACGCAGTATTTT.

The chain has TRBV12-3 or TRBV12-4 and TRBJ2-1; 9 bases fit TRBD2. The assigned J gene may be wrong: the sequence end matches TRBJ2-7 better. CDR3 length equals 15 residues. The CDR3 sequence: CASSLTAGGPNEQYF. CDR3 sequence (DNA): TGTGCCAGCAGTTTAACGGCGGGGGGGCCCAATGAGCAGTACTTC.

With regard to this clonotype: One junction end disagrees with the germline gene, perhaps due to a read error. The chain couples TRBV6-5 to TRBJ1-2, with 9 nucleotides matching TRBD1. The CDR3 consists of 15 residues. Germline V gene sequence: CDR1 MNHEY, CDR2 SVGAGI. The CDR3 spells CAGRKGTGSNYGYTF. For the CDR3, the DNA is TGTGCCGGCAGAAAAGGGACAGGGTCTAACTATGGCTACACCTTC.

This clonotype was counted at least ten times. The chain combines TRBV5-1 with TRBJ2-3; possibly TRBD1 or TRBD2 for D (5 bases each). V gave up 4 bases and J gave up 0 bases, with 9 bases separating them. This CDR3 contains 14 residues. The V gene's germline CDR1 is SGHRS and CDR2 YFSETQ. The CDR3 protein is CASSVGDSTDTQYF. The CDR3 region has the DNA TGCGCCAGCAGCGTAGGGGACAGCACAGATACGCAGTATTTT.

The gene calls are TRBV7-2 and TRBJ1-1, with D possibly TRBD1 on 5 matching bases. CDR1 and CDR2 from the germline V gene are SGHTA and FQGNSA. This CDR3 has 12 residues. Trimming took 3 bases from V and 8 from J, leaving 10 bases between them. This CDR3 reads CASSFGHLEAFF. CDR3 nucleotide sequence: TGTGCCAGCAGCTTTGGACACCTCGAAGCTTTCTTT.

This clonotype occurred many times. The J gene is TRBJ2-7, the V gene TRBV5-1, with D hard to call. The CDR3 totals 13 residues. V lost 0 bases to trimming and J lost 1 base, with 5 bases between them. Germline values: CDR1 SGHRS, CDR2 YFSETQ. CDR3 DNA sequence: TGCGCCAGCAGCTTGGGGCAGTCCTACGAGCAGTACTTC. Amino acids: CASSLGQSYEQYF.

This clonotype was counted a single time. This chain uses TRBV9 with TRBJ2-3, with D tentatively TRBD1 or TRBD2 (7 bases each). V was clipped by 3 bases and J by 2 bases, with 19 bases between them. The CDR3 spans 17 residues. Germline values: CDR1 SGDLS, CDR2 YYNGEE. The CDR3, as DNA: TGTGCCAGCAGCGACCTTAGGGGGCGGGGGATCACAGATACGCAGTATTTT. Its translation is CASSDLRGRGITDTQYF. The full variable domain, in which reference TRBV9 and TRBJ2-3 provide the parts outside the CDR3, is DSGVTQTPKHLITATGQRVTLRCSPRSGDLSVYWYQQSLDQGLQFLIQYYNGEERAKGNILERFSAQQFPDLHSELNLSSLELGDSALYFCASSDLRGRGITDTQYFGPGTRLTVL.